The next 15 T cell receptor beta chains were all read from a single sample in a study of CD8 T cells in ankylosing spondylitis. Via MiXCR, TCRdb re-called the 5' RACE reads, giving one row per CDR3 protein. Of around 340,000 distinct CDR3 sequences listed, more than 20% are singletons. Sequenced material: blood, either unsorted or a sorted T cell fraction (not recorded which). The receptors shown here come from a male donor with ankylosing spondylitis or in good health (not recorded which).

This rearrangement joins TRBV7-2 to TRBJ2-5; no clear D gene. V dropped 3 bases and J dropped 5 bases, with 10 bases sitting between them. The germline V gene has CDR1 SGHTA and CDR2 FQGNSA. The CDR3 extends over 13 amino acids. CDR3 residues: CASSFVVEETQYF. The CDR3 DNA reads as TGTGCCAGCAGCTTCGTTGTTGAGGAGACCCAGTACTTC.

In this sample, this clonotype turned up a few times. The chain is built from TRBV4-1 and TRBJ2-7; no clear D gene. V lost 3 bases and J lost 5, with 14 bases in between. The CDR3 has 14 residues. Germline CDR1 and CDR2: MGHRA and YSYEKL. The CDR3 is CASSQDLGSHEQYF. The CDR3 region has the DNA TGCGCCAGCAGCCAGGACCTGGGCAGTCACGAGCAGTACTTC.

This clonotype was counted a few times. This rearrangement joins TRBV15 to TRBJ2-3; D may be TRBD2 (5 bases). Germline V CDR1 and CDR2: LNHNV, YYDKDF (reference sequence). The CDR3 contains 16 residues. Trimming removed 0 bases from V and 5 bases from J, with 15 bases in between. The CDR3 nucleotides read TGTGCCACCAGCAGAGACTCCCGGACTGGTGGAGATACGCAGTATTTT. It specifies CATSRDSRTGGDTQYF.

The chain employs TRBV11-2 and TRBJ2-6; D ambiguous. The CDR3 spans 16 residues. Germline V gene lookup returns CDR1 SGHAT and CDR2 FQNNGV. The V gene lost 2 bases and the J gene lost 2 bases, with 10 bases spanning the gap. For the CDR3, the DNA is TGTGCCAGCAGCTTACACGCCACGCCTGGGGCCAACGTCCTGACTTTC. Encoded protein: CASSLHATPGANVLTF.

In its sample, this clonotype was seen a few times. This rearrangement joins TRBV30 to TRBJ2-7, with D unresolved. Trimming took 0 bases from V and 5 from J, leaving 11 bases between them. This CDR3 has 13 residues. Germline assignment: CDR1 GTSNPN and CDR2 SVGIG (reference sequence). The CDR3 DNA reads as TGTGCCTGGAGTGTAGGCGGAAGTCACGAGCAGTACTTC. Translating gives CAWSVGGSHEQYF.

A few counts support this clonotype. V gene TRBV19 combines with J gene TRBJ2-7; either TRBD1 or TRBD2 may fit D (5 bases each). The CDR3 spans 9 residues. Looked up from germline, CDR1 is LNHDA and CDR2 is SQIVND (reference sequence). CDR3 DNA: TGTGCGTCGGGGCGCGAGCAGTACTTC. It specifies CASGREQYF. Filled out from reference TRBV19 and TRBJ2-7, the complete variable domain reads DGGITQSPKYLFRKEGQNVTLSCEQNLNHDAMYWYRQDPGQGLRLIYYSQIVNDFQKGDIAEGYSVSREKKESFPLTVTSAQKNPTAFYLCASGREQYFGPGTRLTVT.

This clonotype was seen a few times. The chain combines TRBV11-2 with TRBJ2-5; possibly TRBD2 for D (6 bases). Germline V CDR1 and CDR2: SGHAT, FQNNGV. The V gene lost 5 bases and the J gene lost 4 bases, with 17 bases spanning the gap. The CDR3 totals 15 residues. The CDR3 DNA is TGTGCCAGCAGCCCCACGCCGGGGGAAGGAGAGACCCAGTACTTC. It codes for CASSPTPGEGETQYF.

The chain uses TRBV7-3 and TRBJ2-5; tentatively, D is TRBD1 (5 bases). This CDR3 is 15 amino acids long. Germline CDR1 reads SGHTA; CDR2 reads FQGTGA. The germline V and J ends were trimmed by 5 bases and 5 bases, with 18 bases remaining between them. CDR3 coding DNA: TGTGCCAGCAGCCCAGCAGGCAGGGTGCAGGAGACCCAGTACTTC. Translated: CASSPAGRVQETQYF.

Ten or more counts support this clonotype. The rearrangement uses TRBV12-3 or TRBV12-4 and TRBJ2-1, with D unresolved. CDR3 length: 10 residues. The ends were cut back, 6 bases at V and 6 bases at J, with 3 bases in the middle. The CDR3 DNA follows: TGTGCCAGCAGCATCAATGAGCAGTTCTTC. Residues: CASSINEQFF.

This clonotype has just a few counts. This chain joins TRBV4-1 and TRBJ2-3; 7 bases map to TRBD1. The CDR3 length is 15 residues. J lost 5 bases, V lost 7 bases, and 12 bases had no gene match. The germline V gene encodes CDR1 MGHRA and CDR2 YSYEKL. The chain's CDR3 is CASTEGAAFGDTQYF. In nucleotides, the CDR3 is TGCGCCAGCACTGAGGGGGCGGCCTTCGGAGATACGCAGTATTTT.

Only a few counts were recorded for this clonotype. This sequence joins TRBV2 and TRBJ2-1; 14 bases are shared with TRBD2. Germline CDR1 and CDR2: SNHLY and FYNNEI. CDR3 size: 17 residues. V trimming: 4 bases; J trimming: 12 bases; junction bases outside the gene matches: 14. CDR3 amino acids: CASSGGRLAGGPIGQFF. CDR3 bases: TGTGCCAGCAGTGGGGGACGACTAGCGGGGGGGCCAATCGGGCAGTTCTTC. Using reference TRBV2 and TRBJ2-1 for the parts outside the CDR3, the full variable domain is EPEVTQTPSHQVTQMGQEVILRCVPISNHLYFYWYRQILGQKVEFLVSFYNNEISEKSEIFDDQFSVERPDGSNFTLKIRSTKLEDSAMYFCASSGGRLAGGPIGQFFGPGTRLTVL.

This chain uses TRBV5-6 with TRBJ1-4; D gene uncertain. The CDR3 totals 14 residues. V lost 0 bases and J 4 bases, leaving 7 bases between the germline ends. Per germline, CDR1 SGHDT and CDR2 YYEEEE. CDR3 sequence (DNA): TGTGCCAGCAGCTTGGGACTCGATAATGAAAAACTGTTTTTT. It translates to CASSLGLDNEKLFF.

The CDR3 DNA follows: TGCAGTGCTAGGGAGCGGCAAAGCTCCTACAATGAGCAGTTCTTC. Its protein is CSARERQSSYNEQFF. The V gene is TRBV20-1, the J gene TRBJ2-1, with TRBD2 as a possible D gene (5 bases). CDR3 size: 15 residues. Germline V gene lookup returns CDR1 DFQATT and CDR2 SNEGSKA (reference sequence). V dropped 3 bases and J dropped 0 bases, with 12 bases sitting between them.

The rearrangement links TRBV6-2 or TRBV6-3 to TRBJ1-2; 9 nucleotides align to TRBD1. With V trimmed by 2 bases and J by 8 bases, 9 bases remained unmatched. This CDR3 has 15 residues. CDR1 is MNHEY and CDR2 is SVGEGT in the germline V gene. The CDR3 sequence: CASSYAWDRARGYTF. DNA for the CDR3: TGTGCCAGCAGTTACGCGTGGGACAGGGCTCGCGGCTACACCTTC.

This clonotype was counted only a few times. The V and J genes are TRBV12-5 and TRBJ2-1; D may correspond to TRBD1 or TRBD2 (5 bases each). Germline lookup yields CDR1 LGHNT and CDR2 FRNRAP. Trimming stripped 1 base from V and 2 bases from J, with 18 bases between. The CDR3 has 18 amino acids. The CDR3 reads CASGLGGMGEGAYNEQFF. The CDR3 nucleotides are TGTGCTAGTGGTTTGGGAGGAATGGGGGAAGGAGCCTACAATGAGCAGTTCTTC. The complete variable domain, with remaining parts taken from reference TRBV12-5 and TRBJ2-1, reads DARVTQTPRHKVTEMGQEVTMRCQPILGHNTVFWYRQTMMQGLELLAYFRNRAPLDDSGMPKDRFSAEMPDATLATLKIQPSEPRDSAVYFCASGLGGMGEGAYNEQFFGPGTRLTVL.